These 16 T cell receptor beta chains were sequenced from one sample in a study of CD8+CD57+ T cells in acquired aplastic anemia. The use of genomic DNA as template underpinned the TCR beta VDJ and CDR3 profiling. A single record per CDR3 protein comes from TCRdb applying MiXCR to the reads. The table includes about 220,000 distinct CDR3 sequences, 30% to 40% detected once. The sample was sorted CD4+, CD8+, or CD8+CD57+ T cells (not recorded which) from PBMCs. The source is a human donor in good health, serving as a control.

The sample holds many counts of this clonotype. V usage is TRBV24-1 and J usage is TRBJ2-2; tentative D call: TRBD1 (5 bases). The germline V gene has CDR1 KGHDR and CDR2 SFDVKD. Trimming removed 2 bases at V and 6 bases at J, with 15 bases between. The CDR3 is 16 amino acids. The DNA for the CDR3 is TGTGCCACCAGTGATTCGTCGACAGCCGTACCCGGGGAGCTGTTTTTT. Translating gives CATSDSSTAVPGELFF.

This clonotype was detected many times. This sequence joins TRBV29-1 and TRBJ2-5; D not certain. CDR3 size: 13 residues. Trimming took 4 bases from V and 3 from J, leaving 12 bases between them. CDR1 is SQVTM, CDR2 ANQGSEA, per germline. In DNA, the CDR3 is TGCAGCGTTGGTGGGCAGAACGAAGAGACCCAGTACTTC. It codes for CSVGGQNEETQYF.

This clonotype appeared many times. V gene TRBV5-5 combines with J gene TRBJ2-7; D gene uncertain. CDR1 and CDR2 (germline): SGHKS, YYEKEE (reference sequence). The V end was cut by 0 bases, the J end by 0 bases, with 13 bases between. The CDR3 contains 16 residues. The CDR3 nucleotides are TGTGCCAGCAGCTTGGTTGGCACACCCCACTCCTACGAGCAGTACTTC. Translating gives CASSLVGTPHSYEQYF.

Details on this clonotype: Possible read error: a much larger clone is one base away. The rearrangement links TRBV20-1 to TRBJ2-7; 8 positions agree with TRBD2. With 6 bases clipped from V and 4 bases from J, the junction kept 14 bases outside the gene matches. This CDR3 spans 15 amino acids. Per the germline V gene, CDR1 is DFQATT and CDR2 is SNEGSKA (reference sequence). CDR3 amino acids: CSAAIPSGSVYEQYF. DNA of the CDR3: TGCAGTGCCGCTATACCCAGCGGGAGTGTTTACGAGCAGTACTTC.

The rearrangement uses TRBV2 and TRBJ1-1; 10 bases map to TRBD1. This CDR3 contains 17 residues. With 6 bases clipped from V and 1 base from J, the junction kept 11 bases outside the gene matches. Germline V CDR1 and CDR2: SNHLY, FYNNEI. Here the CDR3 reads CASSRWTGGSRNTEAFF. CDR3 bases: TGTGCCAGCAGCCGATGGACAGGGGGATCCCGGAACACTGAAGCTTTCTTT.

This clonotype was seen repeatedly, ten times or more. The chain has TRBV20-1 and TRBJ2-1; a weak D match, TRBD1 (6 bases). The CDR3 runs 13 residues. V lost 1 base, J lost 9 bases, and 13 bases lay in between. CDR1 and CDR2 (germline): DFQATT, SNEGSKA (reference sequence). The CDR3 nucleotides read TGCAGTGCTAGAGGGGGGCCTAGAAGTGAGCAGTTCTTC. It translates to CSARGGPRSEQFF.

This sequence joins TRBV5-1 and TRBJ2-3; a possible D gene is TRBD1 (5 bases). The CDR3 loop spans 12 amino acids. Germline CDR1 is SGHRS and CDR2 is YFSETQ. V was cut by 5 bases and J by 10 bases, with 14 bases left in between. The CDR3 is CASSLQESAQYF. CDR3 nucleotide sequence: TGCGCCAGCAGTCTACAGGAATCTGCGCAGTATTTT.

J is TRBJ2-1 and V is TRBV29-1, with D unclear. V dropped 6 bases and J dropped 4 bases, with 7 bases sitting between them. Germline CDR1 SQVTM, CDR2 ANQGSEA. CDR3 size: 11 residues. The CDR3 is CSVKSYNEQFF. CDR3 in DNA: TGCAGCGTGAAAAGTTACAATGAGCAGTTCTTC.

This clonotype has a handful of counts. The chain couples TRBV6-1 to TRBJ1-2; tentative D call: TRBD1 (6 bases). Germline CDR1 is MNHNS and CDR2 is SASEGT. There are 14 residues in the CDR3. V was shortened by 6 bases and J by 4 bases, with 15 bases between the two germline ends. CDR3 DNA: TGTGCCAGCAGCCGCCGCCAAGGGGGCTATGGCTACACCTTC. It translates to CASSRRQGGYGYTF.

This clonotype came up many times. This chain connects TRBV9 to TRBJ1-1; possible D gene TRBD1, 5 bases. The CDR3 extends over 15 amino acids. The V end was cut by 6 bases, the J end by 6 bases, with 21 bases between. Germline CDR1 SGDLS, CDR2 YYNGEE. This chain's CDR3 is CASTTTEVMGAEAFF. The CDR3 coding sequence is TGTGCCAGCACCACAACGGAAGTTATGGGGGCTGAAGCTTTCTTT.

V usage is TRBV27 and J usage is TRBJ1-2; no clear D gene. The V gene's germline CDR1 is MNHEY and CDR2 SMNVEV (reference sequence). This CDR3 comprises 14 residues. Trimming removed 4 bases from V and 2 bases from J, with 11 bases in between. The CDR3 loop reads CASSYTFENYGYTF. DNA of the CDR3: TGTGCCAGCAGTTACACCTTCGAGAACTATGGCTACACCTTC.

This chain links TRBV2 with TRBJ2-3; TRBD2 matches 13 bases. J gave up 3 bases and V 4 bases, and 1 base lay outside the gene matches. The CDR3 covers 15 residues. Germline CDR1 and CDR2: SNHLY and FYNNEI. The CDR3 DNA reads as TGTGCCAGCAGTGCGACTAGCGGGGGGACAGATACGCAGTATTTT. Protein product: CASSATSGGTDTQYF.

V gene TRBV20-1 combines with J gene TRBJ2-3; 7 positions agree with TRBD2. J was trimmed by 6 bases and V by 3 bases; bases with no gene match: 18. This CDR3 has 17 residues. Germline-derived CDR1 and CDR2 are DFQATT and SNEGSKA (reference sequence). CDR3 residues: CSASVSASGRLGDTQYF. CDR3 in DNA: TGCAGTGCTAGTGTTTCGGCTAGCGGACGGTTGGGGGATACGCAGTATTTT.

This clonotype was detected many times. J is TRBJ2-3 and V is TRBV5-4; perhaps TRBD1 as D (5 bases). The V end lost 6 bases, the J end lost 2 bases, and 10 bases lay between the germline ends. The CDR3 length is 13 residues. Germline CDR1 and CDR2: SGHNT and YYREEE (reference sequence). In DNA form, the CDR3 reads TGTGCCAGCACGGACACCCACACAGATACGCAGTATTTT. This sequence encodes CASTDTHTDTQYF.

There are many counts of this clonotype. The rearrangement uses TRBV20-1 and TRBJ2-1, with 7 bases fitting TRBD1. The junction had 9 bases not matched to a gene; V was cut back by 6 bases and J by 7 bases. The CDR3 runs 13 residues. CDR1 DFQATT and CDR2 SNEGSKA come from the germline V gene (reference sequence). The CDR3 region is CSAIRQGGNEQFF. As DNA, the CDR3 is TGCAGTGCCATTAGACAGGGCGGGAATGAGCAGTTCTTC.

A word on this clonotype: A much larger clone is a single base away; this may be a read error. The CDR3 protein is CVSSYYREEAFF. The CDR3 bases are TGTGTCAGCAGTTACTACAGGGAAGAAGCTTTCTTT. The chain has TRBV6-5 and TRBJ1-1, with D tentatively TRBD1 (6 bases). Germline V lookup: CDR1 MNHEY, CDR2 SVGAGI. The CDR3 runs to 12 residues.